This entry lists 8 T cell receptor beta chains sequenced from one sample in a study of beta chain features in type 1 diabetes. Since all of the isolated RNA was reverse transcribed, expressed TCRB transcripts were what got sequenced. The protocol was immunoSEQ multiplex PCR, while the TCRdb copy is restricted to in-frame clones and leaves out a portion. The table has 600,000 to 650,000 clones, around 15% seen once. The sample comprised naive CD4+ T cells from blood. Source of these receptors: a man between 18 and 35 years old in good health.

This clone was observed a handful of times. V is TRBV14 and J is TRBJ1-2; D remains unclear. The CDR3 is 12 amino acids. CDR1 is SGHDN, CDR2 FVKESK, per germline. The ends were cut back, 1 base at V and 8 bases at J, with 8 bases in the middle. CDR3 region: CASSQVGWGYTF. The CDR3, as DNA: TGTGCCAGCAGCCAAGTGGGGTGGGGCTACACCTTC.

This clone was counted between two and nine times. This CDR3 is CSVNKQPNYGYTF. The CDR3 DNA reads as TGCAGCGTCAACAAGCAGCCTAACTATGGCTACACCTTC. V is TRBV29-1 and J is TRBJ1-2; D call uncertain. The length of the CDR3 is 13 residues. The germline V gene encodes CDR1 SQVTM and CDR2 ANQGSEA. Trimming took 6 bases from V and 0 from J, leaving 11 bases between them.

The chain's CDR3 is CASSVEGQGGTYEQYF. The CDR3 DNA sequence: TGTGCCAGCAGCGTAGAAGGACAGGGGGGAACCTACGAGCAGTACTTC. V usage is TRBV9 and J usage is TRBJ2-7; 10 bases match TRBD1. Per germline, CDR1 SGDLS and CDR2 YYNGEE. This CDR3 has 16 residues. The trim removed 0 bases at V and 2 bases at J, leaving 5 bases unmatched.

This clone was detected only a few times. The rearrangement uses TRBV28 and TRBJ2-2, with no clear D. V dropped 5 bases and J dropped 4 bases, with 8 bases sitting between them. Germline V gene lookup returns CDR1 MDHEN and CDR2 SYDVKM. The CDR3 loop spans 13 amino acids. Here the CDR3 reads CASSPTITGELFF. The CDR3, as DNA: TGTGCCAGCAGTCCCACAATCACCGGGGAGCTGTTTTTT.

This clone appeared a few times. The CDR3 DNA is TGCGCCAGCAGCCAAGAGTCGGGGCGCGATCAGCCCCAGCATTTT. Encoded protein: CASSQESGRDQPQHF. The gene calls are TRBV4-1 and TRBJ1-5; the D gene is possibly TRBD1 (5 bases). V was pared by 0 bases and J by 5 bases, with 11 bases between. The germline CDR1 and CDR2 sequences are MGHRA and YSYEKL. This CDR3 comprises 15 residues.

The chain recombines TRBV5-1 with TRBJ2-7, with 8 bases matching TRBD1. V dropped 1 base and J dropped 7; count of bases not matched to a gene: 4. The germline V gene has CDR1 SGHRS and CDR2 YFSETQ. The CDR3 sequence is 13 residues long. CDR3 sequence (DNA): TGCGCCAGCAGCTTGTCCAGGGGGCGGGAGCAGTACTTC. Its protein is CASSLSRGREQYF.

The CDR3 nucleotides are TGTGCCAGCAGTTTGTCCCTGGGGGCGGGCACCGGGGAGCTGTTTTTT. Amino acid sequence: CASSLSLGAGTGELFF. The chain is built from TRBV28 and TRBJ2-2; weak D call: TRBD1 (6 bases). V was clipped by 3 bases and J by 4 bases, with 15 bases between them. This CDR3 spans 16 amino acids. From germline, CDR1 is MDHEN and CDR2 SYDVKM.

This chain joins TRBV27 and TRBJ1-2; no definite D call. Germline CDR1 reads MNHEY; CDR2 reads SMNVEV (reference sequence). The CDR3 is 12 residues long. The V gene lost 4 bases and the J gene lost 1 base, with 4 bases spanning the gap. The CDR3: CASSSVNYGYTF. The DNA for the CDR3 is TGTGCCAGCAGTTCAGTTAACTATGGCTACACCTTC.